Detailed here is one T cell receptor (beta chain). Germline CDR1 LNHDA, CDR2 SQIVND (reference sequence). V gave up 5 bases and J gave up 2 bases; unmatched junction bases: 6. There are 16 residues in the CDR3. This sample is part of a study of control samples from healthy donors and cancer patients. The data were produced by immunoSEQ multiplex PCR, yet TCRdb's version contains in-frame clones alone and is incomplete. The sample includes around 140,000 clones, about nine tenths seen only once; the top ten take roughly 7.8%. The chain combines TRBV19 with TRBJ2-3, with 11 bases fitting TRBD2. The sequencing sample was made of PBMCs. The sequence came from a middle-aged man with head and neck cancer. The CDR3, as DNA: TGTGCCAGTAGTCCCCCTAGCGGGGGGCCCACAGATACGCAGTATTTT. Amino acid sequence: CASSPPSGGPTDTQYF.